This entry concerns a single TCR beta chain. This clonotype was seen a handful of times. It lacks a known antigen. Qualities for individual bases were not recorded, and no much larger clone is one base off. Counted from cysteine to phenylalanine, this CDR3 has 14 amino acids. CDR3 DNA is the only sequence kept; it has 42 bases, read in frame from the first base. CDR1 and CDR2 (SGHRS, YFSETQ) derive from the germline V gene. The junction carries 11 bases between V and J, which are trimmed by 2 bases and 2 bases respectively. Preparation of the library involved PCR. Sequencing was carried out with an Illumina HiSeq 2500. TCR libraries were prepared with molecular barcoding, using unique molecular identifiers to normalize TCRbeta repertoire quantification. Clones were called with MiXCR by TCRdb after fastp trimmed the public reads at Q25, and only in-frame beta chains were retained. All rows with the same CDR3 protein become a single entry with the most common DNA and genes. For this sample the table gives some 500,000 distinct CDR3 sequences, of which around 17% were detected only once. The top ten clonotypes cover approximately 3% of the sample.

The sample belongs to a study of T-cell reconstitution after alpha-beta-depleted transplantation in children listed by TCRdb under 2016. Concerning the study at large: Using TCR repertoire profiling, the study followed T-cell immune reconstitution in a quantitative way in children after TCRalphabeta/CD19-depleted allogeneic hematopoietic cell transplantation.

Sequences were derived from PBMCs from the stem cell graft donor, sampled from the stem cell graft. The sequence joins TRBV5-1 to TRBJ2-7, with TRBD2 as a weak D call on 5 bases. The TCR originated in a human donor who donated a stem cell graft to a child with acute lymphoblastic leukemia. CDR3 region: CASSLNLAAYEQYF. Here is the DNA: TGCGCCAGCAGCTTAAACCTAGCCGCCTACGAGCAGTACTTC.